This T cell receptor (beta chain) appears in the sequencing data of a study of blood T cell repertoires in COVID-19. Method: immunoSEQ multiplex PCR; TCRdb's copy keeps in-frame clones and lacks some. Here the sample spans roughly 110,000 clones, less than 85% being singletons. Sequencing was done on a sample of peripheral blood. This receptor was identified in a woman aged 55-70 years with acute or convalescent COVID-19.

CDR3 residues: CASSPLGQGTLNTEAFF. CDR3 nucleotides: TGTGCCAGCTCACCACTTGGACAGGGGACCTTGAACACTGAAGCTTTCTTT. V gene TRBV18 combines with J gene TRBJ1-1; the match to TRBD1 covers 9 bases. This CDR3 is built from 17 residues. Germline loops: CDR1 KGHSH, CDR2 LQKENI. V lost 1 base to trimming and J lost 0 bases; unmatched junction nucleotides: 6.